Listed below are T cell receptor beta chains from one sample, sequenced in a study of blood T cell repertoires in COVID-19. Some clones are missing from TCRdb's copy, which holds only in-frame ones; the method was immunoSEQ multiplex PCR. The sample comprises 130,000 to 150,000 clones, around 80% of which are singletons, and 38% rests with the top ten. Material for sequencing was peripheral blood. These receptors all come from a human donor in a cohort sampled during active COVID-19. Each CDR3 is given with its conserved first and last residue. D genes are given only for firm matches. Clone size is stated in some rows and not others, as once, few, many or a class when expanded.

j_gene | d_gene | v_gene | abundance | CDR3aa | CDR3nt
TRBJ1-5 | TRBD1 | TRBV28 | . | CASSFSPGQGWNQPQHF | TGTGCCAGCAGTTTTAGCCCGGGACAGGGGTGGAATCAGCCCCAGCATTTT
TRBJ1-2 | . | TRBV14 | once | CASSQDSDYGYTF | TGTGCCAGCAGCCAAGACAGTGACTATGGCTACACCTTC
TRBJ1-2 | TRBD1 | TRBV9 | . | CASRRTGGDYGYTF | TGTGCCAGCAGACGGACAGGGGGCGACTATGGCTACACCTTC
TRBJ2-7 | TRBD1 | TRBV11-2 | . | CASSFQGAGEQYF | TGTGCCAGCAGCTTCCAGGGGGCTGGGGAGCAGTACTTC
TRBJ2-5 | . | TRBV5-1 | . | CASSFRAGERETQYF | TGCGCCAGCAGCTTCCGGGCAGGGGAAAGGGAGACCCAGTACTTC
TRBJ2-3 | . | TRBV20-1 | . | CSAPLGDTQYF | TGCAGTGCCCCCCTCGGGGATACGCAGTATTTT
TRBJ2-3 | . | TRBV5-4 | . | CASSSDLSGTQYF | TGTGCCAGCAGCTCTGACCTGTCAGGTACGCAGTATTTT
TRBJ1-2 | . | TRBV30 | . | CAWSLKGGDYGYTF | TGTGCCTGGAGTCTCAAGGGAGGTGACTATGGCTACACCTTC
TRBJ2-3 | . | TRBV10-1 | . | CASSSSTDTQYF | TGCGCCAGCAGCAGTAGCACAGATACGCAGTATTTT
TRBJ2-1 | . | TRBV29-1 | . | CSARHFSYNEQFF | TGCAGCGCTAGACACTTCTCCTACAATGAGCAGTTCTTC
TRBJ1-2 | TRBD1 | TRBV19 | . | CASSTRDSDNYGYTF | TGTGCCAGTAGTACCAGGGACAGCGACAACTATGGCTACACCTTC
TRBJ2-3 | . | TRBV7-8 | . | CASSLAGADTQYF | TGTGCCAGCAGCTTAGCAGGGGCAGATACGCAGTATTTT
TRBJ2-3 | TRBD2 | TRBV2 | . | CATSPGLERGTQYF | TGTGCCACCTCTCCGGGACTAGAGAGGGGTACGCAGTATTTT
TRBJ1-2 | . | TRBV2 | . | CASKRSNYGYTF | TGTGCCAGCAAGCGGTCTAACTATGGCTACACCTTC
TRBJ1-3 | . | TRBV3-1/TRBV3-2 | once | CASSLGGDLSLGNTIYF | TGTGCCAGCAGTCTCGGAGGAGACCTGTCTCTTGGAAACACCATATATTTT
TRBJ2-2 | TRBD2 | TRBV6-6 | few | CASSHWTSDTGELFF | TGTGCCAGCAGTCACTGGACTAGTGACACCGGGGAGCTGTTTTTT
TRBJ2-7 | . | TRBV28 | . | CASSSPRVGEQYF | TGTGCCAGCAGCTCACCCAGGGTGGGCGAGCAGTACTTC
TRBJ1-3 | . | TRBV6-1 | . | CASSEARTSGNTIYF | TGTGCCAGCAGTGAAGCGCGGACTTCTGGAAACACCATATATTTT
TRBJ2-3 | TRBD2 | TRBV4-3 | . | CASSQNVAGITDTQYF | TGCGCCAGCAGCCAGAACGTAGCGGGGATCACAGATACGCAGTATTTT
TRBJ2-7 | . | TRBV5-1 | . | CASSPPTGTHEQYF | TGCGCCAGCAGCCCCCCCACAGGGACCCACGAGCAGTACTTC
TRBJ2-5 | TRBD1 | TRBV4-3 | . | CASSRDVTGYQETQYF | TGCGCCAGCAGCCGGGACGTGACAGGGTACCAAGAGACCCAGTACTTC
TRBJ2-7 | . | TRBV18 | . | CASSPAVVSYEQYF | TGTGCCAGCTCACCGGCGGTGGTCTCCTACGAGCAGTACTTC
TRBJ1-3 | . | TRBV19 | . | CASMRGDSSGNTIYF | TGTGCCAGTATGCGGGGTGATAGCTCTGGAAACACCATATATTTT
TRBJ2-7 | . | TRBV6-6 | . | CASSYSTGPYEQYF | TGTGCCAGCAGTTACTCGACAGGCCCCTACGAGCAGTACTTC
TRBJ1-2 | . | TRBV10-3 | . | CAISESQGRYGYTF | TGTGCCATCAGTGAGTCACAGGGCCGGTATGGCTACACCTTC
TRBJ1-2 | TRBD1 | TRBV5-1 | . | CASSDPRQGASYGYTF | TGCGCCAGCAGCGACCCCCGACAGGGGGCAAGCTATGGCTACACCTTC
TRBJ2-2 | TRBD1 | TRBV11-3 | once | CASTPRGQTNTGELFF | TGTGCCAGCACCCCAAGGGGACAGACGAACACCGGGGAGCTGTTTTTT
TRBJ1-1 | . | TRBV7-2 | . | CASSSQPNTEAFF | TGTGCCAGCAGCTCACAACCGAACACTGAAGCTTTCTTT
TRBJ2-2 | . | TRBV2 | . | CASRGEGGELFF | TGTGCCAGCAGGGGTGAGGGCGGGGAGCTGTTTTTT
TRBJ1-1 | . | TRBV6-6 | . | CASRVGGRTEAFF | TGTGCCAGCAGGGTGGGGGGTCGCACTGAAGCTTTCTTT
TRBJ2-5 | . | TRBV4-2 | . | CASSQDLFGGEETQYF | TGTGCCAGCAGCCAAGATCTATTCGGAGGGGAAGAGACCCAGTACTTC
TRBJ2-7 | TRBD1 | TRBV18 | . | CASSQDRVGSYEQYF | TGTGCCAGCTCACAGGACAGGGTGGGCTCCTACGAGCAGTACTTC
TRBJ2-5 | . | TRBV7-6 | . | CASSSPVGQGETQYF | TGTGCCAGCAGCTCTCCTGTAGGCCAGGGAGAGACCCAGTACTTC
TRBJ1-2 | TRBD1 | TRBV5-1 | . | CASSAGQTWGRYGYTF | TGCGCCAGCAGCGCGGGACAGACCTGGGGGAGGTATGGCTACACCTTC
TRBJ2-6 | . | TRBV4-3 | . | CASSHFRRRGGVLTF | TGCGCCAGCAGCCATTTCCGGCGGAGGGGTGGCGTCCTGACTTTC
TRBJ1-2 | . | TRBV6-1 | . | CASSERRGFELYGYTF | TGTGCCAGCAGTGAACGAAGGGGGTTTGAATTATATGGCTACACCTTC
TRBJ2-3 | . | TRBV30 | . | CAWSPDDWGGQYF | TGTGCCTGGAGTCCCGACGACTGGGGCGGGCAGTATTTT
TRBJ1-2 | . | TRBV6-1 | once | CASSEGIRGQLRGYTF | TGTGCCAGCAGTGAAGGAATTAGGGGACAACTTAGGGGCTACACCTTC
TRBJ1-1 | TRBD1 | TRBV4-3 | . | CASSQDWGTAMNTEAFF | TGCGCCAGCAGCCAAGATTGGGGGACAGCGATGAACACTGAAGCTTTCTTT
TRBJ1-2 | TRBD1 | TRBV9 | . | CASSVAGQGAYGYTF | TGTGCCAGCAGCGTAGCGGGGCAGGGGGCCTATGGCTACACCTTC